A single sample is the source of the 4 T cell receptor beta chains below, sequenced in a study of shared clonotypes between healthy human individuals. Clones were sequenced by immunoSEQ multiplex PCR, and TCRdb holds only the in-frame ones, with some missing. The table records a few million clones, just over 90% of them present only once. Sample: naive CD4+ T cells sorted from blood. The subset was: CD45RA+ positively selected. These receptors came from a man between 18 and 35 years old in good health.

The V and J genes are TRBV10-3 and TRBJ2-7; TRBD2 matches 12 bases. The CDR3 consists of 16 residues. Germline V CDR1 and CDR2: ENHRY, SYGVKD. The V segment lost 2 bases and the J segment 4 bases; nucleotides outside the gene matches: 6. CDR3 loop: CAISEAGLAGSYEQYF. CDR3 in DNA: TGTGCCATCAGTGAGGCAGGACTAGCGGGAAGTTACGAGCAGTACTTC.

J is TRBJ2-7 and V is TRBV5-8; D gene uncertain. CDR1 and CDR2 (germline): SGHTS, YDEGEE. The CDR3 consists of 15 residues. Trimming pared 0 bases from V and 6 bases from J, leaving 16 bases between. The CDR3 coding sequence is TGTGCCAGCAGCTTGGCCCAGCGCCGAAGGGTCGAGCAGTACTTC. It yields the protein CASSLAQRRRVEQYF.

In DNA, the CDR3 is TGTGCCAGCTCGGCGACAGACAACACTGAAGCTTTCTTT. Its protein product is CASSATDNTEAFF. The chain carries TRBV18 and TRBJ1-1, with D maybe TRBD1 (5 bases). V lost 6 bases, J lost 2 bases, and 10 bases lay in between. This CDR3 has 13 residues. Germline CDR1 KGHSH, CDR2 LQKENI.

The chain has TRBV6-1 and TRBJ1-1; 9 bases are shared with TRBD1. The V gene end was trimmed by 4 bases and the J gene end by 5 bases; junction bases not matched to a gene: 2. In germline, CDR1 is MNHNS, CDR2 SASEGT. The CDR3 has 13 amino acids. CDR3 sequence reads: CASSAQGATEAFF. The CDR3 DNA sequence: TGTGCCAGCAGTGCACAGGGGGCGACTGAAGCTTTCTTT.